Below, one TCR beta chain is given with its context. Germline V CDR1 and CDR2: SGHTA, FQGTGA. The CDR3 has 13 residues. Trimming at V came to 6 bases and at J to 3 bases, leaving 5 bases not matched to a gene. These data are taken from a study of OX40 agonist ivuxolimab in advanced cancers. Clones were sequenced by immunoSEQ multiplex PCR, and TCRdb holds only the in-frame ones, with some missing. The sample holds approximately 76,000 clones, about 93% seen once. This sequence joins TRBV7-3 and TRBJ2-7; 7 bases are shared with TRBD2. The source of this sequence is an adult with an advanced solid tumor such as melanoma, head and neck, liver or kidney cancer. Material: CD4+ or CD8+ T cells sorted from blood, obtained in a trial of the OX40 agonist ivuxolimab. Here the CDR3 DNA reads TGTGCCAGCAGTAAGGTAGCGGGCTACGAGCAGTACTTC. Translation: CASSKVAGYEQYF.